A single sample gave rise to the 10 T cell receptor beta chains below, sequenced in a study of graft-versus-host responses after intestinal transplantation. TCRdb keeps only in-frame clones here, not all; method: immunoSEQ multiplex PCR. The sample has about 20,000 clones, about half seen once. Sample: alloreactive CD4+ T cells from a mixed lymphocyte reaction culture, taken before intestinal transplant. The subset: CFSE-low proliferating T cells sorted from roughly six-day pre-transplant mixed lymphocyte reaction (GvH or HvG direction). The origin of the receptors is a human patient who received an intestinal transplant.

The CDR3 region is CATSRVPGANYGYTF. CDR3 DNA sequence: TGTGCCACCAGCAGAGTACCGGGGGCTAACTATGGCTACACCTTC. This chain links TRBV15 with TRBJ1-2, with D perhaps TRBD1 (5 bases). The germline CDR1 and CDR2 sequences are LNHNV and YYDKDF (reference sequence). Trimming pared 1 base from V and 0 bases from J, leaving 9 bases between. The CDR3 has 15 amino acids.

The chain recombines TRBV28 with TRBJ1-2; a weak D match, TRBD1 (5 bases). V shed 7 bases and J shed 4 bases, with 13 bases lying between them. The CDR3 sequence is 13 residues long. Looked up from germline, CDR1 is MDHEN and CDR2 is SYDVKM. The CDR3 DNA reads as TGTGCCAGCACCCTGGGGGGTGTCTATGGCTACACCTTC. This codes for CASTLGGVYGYTF.

This clone was counted between two and nine times. The gene calls are TRBV5-4 and TRBJ1-2; D gene unclear. CDR1 is SGHNT, CDR2 YYREEE, per germline (reference sequence). This CDR3 has 15 residues. Trimming left V 0 bases short and J 1 base short, with 10 bases between. In nucleotides, the CDR3 is TGTGCCAGCAGCTTGGTACAGAAGAATAACTATGGCTACACCTTC. This encodes CASSLVQKNNYGYTF.

This clone has just a few counts. The rearrangement links TRBV6-6 to TRBJ1-2; 7 bases fit TRBD1. With 6 bases clipped from V and 0 bases from J, the junction kept 4 bases outside the gene matches. This CDR3 region has 14 residues. Looked up from germline, CDR1 is MNHNY and CDR2 is SVGAGI (reference sequence). The CDR3 region is CASRKTGTNYGYTF. The CDR3, as DNA: TGTGCCAGCAGGAAGACAGGGACTAACTATGGCTACACCTTC.

This sequence joins TRBV6-5 and TRBJ1-5, with D unresolved. Germline V lookup: CDR1 MNHEY, CDR2 SVGAGI. V lost 0 bases, J lost 7 bases, and 13 bases lay in between. The CDR3 loop spans 15 amino acids. The CDR3 protein is CASSYSRSANQPQHF. Written as DNA, the CDR3 is TGTGCCAGCAGTTACTCGAGGTCGGCCAACCAGCCCCAGCATTTT.

This clone turned up a few times. The chain links TRBV7-3 to TRBJ1-1; D unclear. The germline V gene has CDR1 SGHTA and CDR2 FQGTGA. Trimming took off 2 bases at V and 5 bases at J, with 9 bases between the two ends. The CDR3 extends over 13 amino acids. CDR3 DNA sequence: TGTGCCAGCAGCTTATTAAGAGTAACTGAAGCTTTCTTT. Encoded protein: CASSLLRVTEAFF.

The chain employs TRBV6-6 and TRBJ1-5, with TRBD1 identical over 8 bases. The CDR3 is 15 amino acids. After removal of 7 bases from V and 1 base from J, the junction contained 6 bases not matched to a gene. Germline CDR1 MNHNY, CDR2 SVGAGI (reference sequence). The CDR3 region has the DNA TGTGCCAGCAACTGGGACAGGTCGAGCAATCAGCCCCAGCATTTT. Encoded protein: CASNWDRSSNQPQHF.

V is TRBV2 and J is TRBJ1-1; no clear D gene. The ends were cut back, 4 bases at V and 11 bases at J, with 14 bases in the middle. Germline V CDR1 and CDR2: SNHLY, FYNNEI. This CDR3 is built from 12 residues. The CDR3 protein is CASSVSTAGAFF. DNA of the CDR3: TGTGCCAGCAGTGTTAGTACGGCGGGGGCTTTCTTT.

V and J are TRBV6-5 and TRBJ2-7; no clear D gene. V lost 2 bases and J 0 bases, leaving 8 bases between the germline ends. CDR1 and CDR2 from the germline V gene are MNHEY and SVGAGI. The CDR3 totals 14 residues. The CDR3 loop is CASSYQRSSYEQYF. CDR3 nucleotide sequence: TGTGCCAGCAGTTACCAAAGGAGCTCCTACGAGCAGTACTTC.

This sequence joins TRBV29-1 and TRBJ1-1, with D tentatively TRBD1 (6 bases). This CDR3 has 13 amino acids. Germline-derived CDR1 and CDR2 are SQVTM and ANQGSEA. V was trimmed by 6 bases and J by 2 bases, leaving 13 bases between them. The CDR3 nucleotides read TGCAGCGTCCAAAAAGGGACAAACACTGAAGCTTTCTTT. Translated, it gives CSVQKGTNTEAFF.